This TCR beta chain emerged from a study of cytomegalovirus exposure and HLA in healthy donors. The germline V gene encodes CDR1 SGDLS and CDR2 YYNGEE. The CDR3 contains 14 residues. V was clipped by 3 bases and J by 0 bases; unmatched bases: 1. Findings and caveats of the study: Usually a TCR sequence was rare, but some public TCRs were found in many donors. The classifier, whose performance was assessed in both the original and validation cohorts, reportedly diagnosed cytomegalovirus status with high specificity and sensitivity.

The donors were part of the validation cohort, which consisted of over a hundred subjects and was separate from the first cohort of around 620 subjects. Details on this clone: Its antigen remains unknown.

Assay: immunoSEQ multiplex PCR; the TCRdb copy retains only in-frame clones and omits some. The sample consists of roughly 200,000 clones, around nine tenths of them appearing once. The sequence derives from a man aged 30 to 45 in good health and CMV-seropositive. Sequenced input: PBMCs. V is TRBV9 and J is TRBJ2-7, with TRBD1 matching over 9 bases. As DNA, the CDR3 is TGTGCCAGCAGCGGACAGGGGGGCTCCTACGAGCAGTACTTC. Amino acid sequence: CASSGQGGSYEQYF.